This T cell receptor beta chain originates from a study of blood T cell repertoires in COVID-19. Across the whole study: From T cells, B-cell-depleted T cells, or PBMCs came the material, which was cDNA or gDNA.

Measured with immunoSEQ multiplex PCR; TCRdb has only the in-frame clones, and not every one. This table has about 330,000 clones, 80% to 90% appearing once. This CDR3 is built from 13 residues. CDR1 is GTSNPN and CDR2 is SVGIG in the germline V gene (reference sequence). Deletions cut 3 bases from V and 1 base from J, with 9 bases between. Recruitment covered fewer than 25 US areas and drew participants whose ages spanned roughly 18 to 90 years. The chain joins TRBV30 to TRBJ1-1; D remains ambiguous. Sequencing was done on a sample of PBMCs or T cells enriched from blood (not recorded which). This TCR was sampled from a woman under 30 who had recovered from COVID-19. The CDR3: CAWRAGTNTEAFF. DNA of the CDR3: TGTGCCTGGAGGGCAGGAACGAACACTGAAGCTTTCTTT.